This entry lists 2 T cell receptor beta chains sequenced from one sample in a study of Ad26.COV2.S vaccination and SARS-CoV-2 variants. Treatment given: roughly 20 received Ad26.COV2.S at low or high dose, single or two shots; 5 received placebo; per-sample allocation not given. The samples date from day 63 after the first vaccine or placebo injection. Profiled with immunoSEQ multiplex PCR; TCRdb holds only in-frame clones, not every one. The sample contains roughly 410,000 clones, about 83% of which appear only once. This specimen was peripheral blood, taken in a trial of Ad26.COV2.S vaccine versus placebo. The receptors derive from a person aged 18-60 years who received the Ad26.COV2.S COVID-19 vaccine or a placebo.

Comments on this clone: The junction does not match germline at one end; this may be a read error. DNA for the CDR3: TGTGCCTGCAGCTCGAGACAGGGCTACGGCACAGATACGCAGTATTTT. Encoded protein: CACSSRQGYGTDTQYF. This chain uses TRBV7-9 with TRBJ2-3; TRBD1 aligns across 7 bases. Germline CDR1 SEHNR, CDR2 FQNEAQ (reference sequence). The CDR3 runs 16 residues.

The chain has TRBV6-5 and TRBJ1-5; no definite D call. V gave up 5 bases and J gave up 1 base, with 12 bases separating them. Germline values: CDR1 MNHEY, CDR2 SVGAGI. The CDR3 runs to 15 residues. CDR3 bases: TGTGCCAGCAGTAGGGTGGCAGCGAGCAATCAGCCCCAGCATTTT. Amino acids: CASSRVAASNQPQHF.